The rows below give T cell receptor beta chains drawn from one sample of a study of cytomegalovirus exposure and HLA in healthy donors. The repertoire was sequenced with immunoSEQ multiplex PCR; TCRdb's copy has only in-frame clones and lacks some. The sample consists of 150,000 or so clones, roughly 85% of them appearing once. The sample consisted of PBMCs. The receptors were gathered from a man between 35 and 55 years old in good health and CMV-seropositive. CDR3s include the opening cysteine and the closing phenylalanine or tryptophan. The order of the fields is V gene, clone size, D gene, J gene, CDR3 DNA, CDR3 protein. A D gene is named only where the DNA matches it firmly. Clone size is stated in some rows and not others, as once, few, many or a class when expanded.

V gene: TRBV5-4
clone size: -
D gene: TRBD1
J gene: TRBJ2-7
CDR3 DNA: TGTGCCAGCAGCTTGGAAACCGGGACAGGGGACCCCTACGAGCAGTACTTC
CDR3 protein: CASSLETGTGDPYEQYF

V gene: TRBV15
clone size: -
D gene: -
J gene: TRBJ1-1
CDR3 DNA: TGTGCCACCAGCAGAGACGGCACTGAAGCTTTCTTT
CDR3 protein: CATSRDGTEAFF

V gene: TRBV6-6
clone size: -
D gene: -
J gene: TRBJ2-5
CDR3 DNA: TGTGCCAGCAGTTACCCCGCCAGAGAGGGAGGAGAGACCCAGTACTTC
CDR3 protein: CASSYPAREGGETQYF

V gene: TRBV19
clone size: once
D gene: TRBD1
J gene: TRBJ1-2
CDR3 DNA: TGTGCCAGTAGTCCAGCGGGACAGGGCAACTATGGCTACACCTTC
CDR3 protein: CASSPAGQGNYGYTF

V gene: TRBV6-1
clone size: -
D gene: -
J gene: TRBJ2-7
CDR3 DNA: TGTGCCAGCAGTATTGACAGGTCTCGGGGCGAGCAGTACTTC
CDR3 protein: CASSIDRSRGEQYF

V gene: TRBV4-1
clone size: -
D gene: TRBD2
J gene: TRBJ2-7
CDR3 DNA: TGCGCCAGCAGCCAAGAAAGGGCGGGAGGTACCTACGAGCAGTACTTC
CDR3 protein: CASSQERAGGTYEQYF

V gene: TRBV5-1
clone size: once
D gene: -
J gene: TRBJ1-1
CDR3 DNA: TGCGCCAGCAGCACCAAGACAGTGAACACTGAAGCTTTCTTT
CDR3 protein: CASSTKTVNTEAFF

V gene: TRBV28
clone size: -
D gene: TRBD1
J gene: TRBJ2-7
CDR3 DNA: TGTGCCAGCAGTTTATCCCGGACAGGGATTAGCTCCTACGAGCAGTACTTC
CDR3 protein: CASSLSRTGISSYEQYF

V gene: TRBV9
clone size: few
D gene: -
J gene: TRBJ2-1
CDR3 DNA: TGTGCCAGCAGCGTCGGGGGTTCTGCCTACAATGAGCAGTTCTTC
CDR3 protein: CASSVGGSAYNEQFF

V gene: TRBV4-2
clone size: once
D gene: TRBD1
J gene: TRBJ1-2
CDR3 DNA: TGTGCCAGCAGCCAAGCAGGGGGCGCGGGCTATGGCTACACCTTC
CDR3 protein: CASSQAGGAGYGYTF

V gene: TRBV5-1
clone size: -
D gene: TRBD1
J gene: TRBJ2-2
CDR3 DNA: TGCGCCAGCAGCCGGACAGGGGTCGGCACCGGGGAGCTGTTTTTT
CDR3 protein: CASSRTGVGTGELFF

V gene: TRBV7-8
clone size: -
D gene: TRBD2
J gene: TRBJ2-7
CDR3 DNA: TGTGCCAGCAGTCCTCTAGCGGGAGCGTCCTACGAGCAGTACTTC
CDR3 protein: CASSPLAGASYEQYF

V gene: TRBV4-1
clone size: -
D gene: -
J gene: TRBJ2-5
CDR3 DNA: TGCGCCAGCAGCCAATCACTAGAGACCGGTGAGACCCAGTACTTC
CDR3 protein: CASSQSLETGETQYF

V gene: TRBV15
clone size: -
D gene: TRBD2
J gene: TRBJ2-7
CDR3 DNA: TGTGCCACCAGCAGAGCAGCCCCGGGGGGGGCGGGCTACGAGCAGTACTTC
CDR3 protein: CATSRAAPGGAGYEQYF

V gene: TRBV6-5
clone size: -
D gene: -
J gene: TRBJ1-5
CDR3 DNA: TGTGCCAGCAGTCCCGGCGTGACAGATCAGCCCCAGCATTTT
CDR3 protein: CASSPGVTDQPQHF

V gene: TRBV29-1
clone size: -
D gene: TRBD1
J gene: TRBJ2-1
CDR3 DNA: TGCAGCGTTGGTGGACAGGGGAGCAATGAGCAGTTCTTC
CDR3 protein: CSVGGQGSNEQFF

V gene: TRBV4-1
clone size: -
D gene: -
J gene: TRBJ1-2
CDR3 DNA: TGCGCCAGCAGCCAAGCGTGGCAGGGTCTTAGCTATGGCTACACCTTC
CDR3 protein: CASSQAWQGLSYGYTF

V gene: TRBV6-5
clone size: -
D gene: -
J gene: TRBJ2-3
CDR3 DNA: TGTGCCAGCAGGCTACTAGGAGGTTCGCAGTATTTT
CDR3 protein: CASRLLGGSQYF

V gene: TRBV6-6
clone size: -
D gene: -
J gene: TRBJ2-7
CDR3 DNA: TGTGCCAGCAGTTACTCGACTCGCTCCTACGAGCAGTACTTC
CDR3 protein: CASSYSTRSYEQYF

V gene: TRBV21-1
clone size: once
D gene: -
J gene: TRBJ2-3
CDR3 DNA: TGTGCCAGCAGCAAAAGGGCAAGGAAGCGGGGGAGCACAGATACGCAGTATTTT
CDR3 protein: CASSKRARKRGSTDTQYF

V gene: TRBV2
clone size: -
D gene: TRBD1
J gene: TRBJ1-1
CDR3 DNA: TGTGCCACCGACAGGGGGCGGGAGGCTTTCTTT
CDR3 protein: CATDRGREAFF

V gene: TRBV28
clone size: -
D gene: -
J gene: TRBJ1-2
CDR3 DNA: TGTGCCAGCAGAGTTAGGGGGAATGGCTGCACCTTC
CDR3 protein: CASRVRGNGCTF

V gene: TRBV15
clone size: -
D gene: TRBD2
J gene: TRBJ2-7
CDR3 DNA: TGTGCCACCAGCAGAGATCACACGGCAGGGAGGGCCTACGAGCAGTACTTC
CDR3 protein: CATSRDHTAGRAYEQYF

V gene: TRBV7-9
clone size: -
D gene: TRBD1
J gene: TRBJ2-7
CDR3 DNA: TGTGCCAGCAGCCTCCTCGCCCAGACAGGGGGCGCCTACGAGCAGTACTTC
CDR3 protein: CASSLLAQTGGAYEQYF

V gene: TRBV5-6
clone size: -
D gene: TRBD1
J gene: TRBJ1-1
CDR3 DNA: TGTGCCAGCAGCTTGTGGAGGGGGCGGACTGAAGCTTTCTTT
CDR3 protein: CASSLWRGRTEAFF

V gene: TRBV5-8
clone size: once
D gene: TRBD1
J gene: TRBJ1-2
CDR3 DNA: TGTGCCAGCAGCTTCCTACAGGGGGCGAGTGGCTACACCTTC
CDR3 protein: CASSFLQGASGYTF

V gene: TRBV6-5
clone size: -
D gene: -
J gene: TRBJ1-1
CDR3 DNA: TGTGCCAGCAGTTCCCAGGGATGGACTGAAGCTTTCTTT
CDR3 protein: CASSSQGWTEAFF

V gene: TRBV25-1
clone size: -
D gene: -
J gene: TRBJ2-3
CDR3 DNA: TGTGCCAGCAGTGATATCAGCAGGGATACGCAGTATTTT
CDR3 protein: CASSDISRDTQYF

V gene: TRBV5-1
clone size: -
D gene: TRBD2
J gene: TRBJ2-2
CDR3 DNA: TGCGCCAGCAGCTCAAGGCGGGGGACGAACACCGGGGAGCTGTTTTTT
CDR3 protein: CASSSRRGTNTGELFF

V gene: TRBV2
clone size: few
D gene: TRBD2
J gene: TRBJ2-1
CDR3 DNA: TGTGCCACCTCCCGACAGGGCCCTAGCGGGAACAATGAGCAGTTCTTC
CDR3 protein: CATSRQGPSGNNEQFF

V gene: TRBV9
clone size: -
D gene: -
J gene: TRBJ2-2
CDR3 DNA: TGTGCCAGCAGCGGACGAGGGCCAGGCGGGGAGCTGTTTTTT
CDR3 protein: CASSGRGPGGELFF

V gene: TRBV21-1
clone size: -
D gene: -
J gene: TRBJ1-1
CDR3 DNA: TGTGCCAGCAGCAAAGATCGGGTCACTGAAGCTTTCTTT
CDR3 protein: CASSKDRVTEAFF

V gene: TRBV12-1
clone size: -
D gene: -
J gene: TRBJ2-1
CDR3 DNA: TGTGCCAGCAGCTTTAGACGGGATGAGCAGTTCTTC
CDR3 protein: CASSFRRDEQFF

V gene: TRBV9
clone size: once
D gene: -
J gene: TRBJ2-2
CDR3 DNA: TGTGCCAGCAGCGTCGTTTCAGACACCGGGGAGCTGTTTTTT
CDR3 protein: CASSVVSDTGELFF

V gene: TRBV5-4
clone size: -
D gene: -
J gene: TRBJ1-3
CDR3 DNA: TGTGCCAGCAGCTTGGCAGGGTCTGGAAACACCATATATTTT
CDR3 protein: CASSLAGSGNTIYF

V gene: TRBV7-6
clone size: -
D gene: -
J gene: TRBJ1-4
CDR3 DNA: TGTGCCAGCAGCCAGGGGCCAACTAATGAAAAACTGTTTTTT
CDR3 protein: CASSQGPTNEKLFF

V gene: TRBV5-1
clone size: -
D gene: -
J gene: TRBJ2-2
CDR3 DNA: TGCGCCAGCAGCTTGGGTGGAGTCACCGGGGAGCTGTTTTTT
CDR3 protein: CASSLGGVTGELFF